The rows below give T cell receptor beta chains drawn from one sample of a study of blood T cell repertoires in COVID-19. TCRdb's copy holds only in-frame clones and misses some; the assay was immunoSEQ multiplex PCR. This sample has about 55,000 clones, with 86% found just once. The specimen was peripheral blood. These receptors all come from a woman older than 75 with acute or convalescent COVID-19. The CDR3 runs from the conserved cysteine through the conserved F or W. D genes are given only for firm matches. Size tells how often a clone was seen (once, few, many) or the class of an expanded clone, and some rows leave it out.

j_gene: TRBJ2-1
d_gene: NA
v_gene: TRBV2
len: 14
abundance: NA
CDR3nt: TGTGCCAGCAGTGAAGGTGGAGTCTACAATGAGCAGTTCTTC
CDR3aa: CASSEGGVYNEQFF

j_gene: TRBJ1-4
d_gene: NA
v_gene: TRBV28
len: 16
abundance: NA
CDR3nt: TGTGCCAGCAGCTCGCCCGGGGGTACAACTAATGAAAAACTGTTTTTT
CDR3aa: CASSSPGGTTNEKLFF

j_gene: TRBJ1-2
d_gene: NA
v_gene: TRBV4-1
len: 14
abundance: few
CDR3nt: TGCGCCAGCGCACCGCTGGGTGCAGGCTATGGCTACACCTTC
CDR3aa: CASAPLGAGYGYTF

j_gene: TRBJ2-2
d_gene: TRBD1
v_gene: TRBV11-1
len: 15
abundance: NA
CDR3nt: TGTGCCAGCAGCTTAGGACAGGGCATAACCGGGGAGCTGTTTTTT
CDR3aa: CASSLGQGITGELFF

j_gene: TRBJ1-2
d_gene: NA
v_gene: TRBV5-1
len: 15
abundance: few
CDR3nt: TGCGCCAGCAGCAATACCCCGGCAGGGTCGATTGGCTACACCTTC
CDR3aa: CASSNTPAGSIGYTF

j_gene: TRBJ2-5
d_gene: TRBD2
v_gene: TRBV6-6
len: 12
abundance: NA
CDR3nt: TGTGCCAGCTGGAGCGGGAGGGAGACCCAGTACTTC
CDR3aa: CASWSGRETQYF

j_gene: TRBJ1-1
d_gene: NA
v_gene: TRBV12-5
len: 15
abundance: NA
CDR3nt: TGTGCTAGTGGTTTGGGGGCCCTCACAAACACTGAAGCTTTCTTT
CDR3aa: CASGLGALTNTEAFF

j_gene: TRBJ1-3
d_gene: NA
v_gene: TRBV3-1/TRBV3-2
len: 16
abundance: NA
CDR3nt: TGTGCCAGCAGCCAAGAAGGCTGGCAGGGTGGAAACACCATATATTTT
CDR3aa: CASSQEGWQGGNTIYF

j_gene: TRBJ2-5
d_gene: NA
v_gene: TRBV19
len: 13
abundance: NA
CDR3nt: TGTGCCAGTAGTATAGCAGGGGTGGAGACCCAGTACTTC
CDR3aa: CASSIAGVETQYF

j_gene: TRBJ2-1
d_gene: TRBD2
v_gene: TRBV4-2
len: 17
abundance: NA
CDR3nt: TGTGCCAGCAGCCAAGATCTTCCTAGCGGGAGGGGGGATGAGCAGTTCTTC
CDR3aa: CASSQDLPSGRGDEQFF

j_gene: TRBJ2-5
d_gene: TRBD2
v_gene: TRBV28
len: 16
abundance: NA
CDR3nt: TGTGCCAGCAGCACCGGACTAGCGGGGGGGAGGGAGACCCAGTACTTC
CDR3aa: CASSTGLAGGRETQYF

j_gene: TRBJ2-2
d_gene: NA
v_gene: TRBV5-1
len: 16
abundance: NA
CDR3nt: TGCGCCAGCAGCCCCCCCGGACAGATGGACACCGGGGAGCTGTTTTTT
CDR3aa: CASSPPGQMDTGELFF

j_gene: TRBJ1-4
d_gene: TRBD1
v_gene: TRBV28
len: 13
abundance: NA
CDR3nt: TGTGCCAGCAGAGGGACAGCTAATGAAAAACTGTTTTTT
CDR3aa: CASRGTANEKLFF

j_gene: TRBJ1-6
d_gene: TRBD1
v_gene: TRBV5-1
len: 16
abundance: NA
CDR3nt: TGCGCCAGCAGCCCGGGACAGGGACTAGTAAATTCACCCCTCCACTTT
CDR3aa: CASSPGQGLVNSPLHF

j_gene: TRBJ2-7
d_gene: NA
v_gene: TRBV2
len: 15
abundance: NA
CDR3nt: TGTGCCAGCGGGGGCATGGGACAACGTATCTACGAGCAGTACTTC
CDR3aa: CASGGMGQRIYEQYF

j_gene: TRBJ2-5
d_gene: TRBD1
v_gene: TRBV18
len: 13
abundance: NA
CDR3nt: TGTGCCAGCAAAAGTGGACAGGAAGAGACCCAGTACTTC
CDR3aa: CASKSGQEETQYF

j_gene: TRBJ2-2
d_gene: NA
v_gene: TRBV2
len: 15
abundance: NA
CDR3nt: TGTGCCAGCAGTCCGAGCGTTCCGAACACCGGGGAGCTGTTTTTT
CDR3aa: CASSPSVPNTGELFF

j_gene: TRBJ1-2
d_gene: TRBD1
v_gene: TRBV6-6
len: 16
abundance: NA
CDR3nt: TGTGCCAGCAGTTACTCGATGAGGACAGGGGGCTATGGCTACACCTTC
CDR3aa: CASSYSMRTGGYGYTF

j_gene: TRBJ2-3
d_gene: NA
v_gene: TRBV7-3
len: 15
abundance: NA
CDR3nt: TGTGCCAGCAGCTTATCGAGCCAAAGCACAGATACGCAGTATTTT
CDR3aa: CASSLSSQSTDTQYF

j_gene: TRBJ2-5
d_gene: TRBD1
v_gene: TRBV7-8
len: 12
abundance: once
CDR3nt: TGTGCCACCTCCAGGGGGCAAGAGACCCAGTACTTC
CDR3aa: CATSRGQETQYF

j_gene: TRBJ2-3
d_gene: NA
v_gene: TRBV3-1/TRBV3-2
len: 16
abundance: NA
CDR3nt: TGTGCCAGCAGCCAGGGGTTGGGGGGTCGCACAGATACGCAGTATTTT
CDR3aa: CASSQGLGGRTDTQYF

j_gene: TRBJ1-1
d_gene: NA
v_gene: TRBV28
len: 13
abundance: NA
CDR3nt: TGTGCCAGCAGAACCTCCACAGGGTTAGAAGCTTTCTTT
CDR3aa: CASRTSTGLEAFF

j_gene: TRBJ2-2
d_gene: NA
v_gene: TRBV19
len: 14
abundance: NA
CDR3nt: TGTGCCAGTAGACAGCAAGCATACACCGGGGAGCTGTTTTTT
CDR3aa: CASRQQAYTGELFF

j_gene: TRBJ1-2
d_gene: NA
v_gene: TRBV12-3/TRBV12-4
len: 13
abundance: NA
CDR3nt: TGTGCCAGCAGTCCTTTGGGCCTGGGTGGCTACACCTTC
CDR3aa: CASSPLGLGGYTF

j_gene: TRBJ2-5
d_gene: TRBD2
v_gene: TRBV28
len: 16
abundance: NA
CDR3nt: TGTGCCAGCAGTTTACTCGCGGGGGGGCGAGGTGAGACCCAGTACTTC
CDR3aa: CASSLLAGGRGETQYF

j_gene: TRBJ1-6
d_gene: NA
v_gene: TRBV15
len: 14
abundance: NA
CDR3nt: TGTGCCACCAGCTTTACGGGGAGGAATTCACCCCTCCACTTT
CDR3aa: CATSFTGRNSPLHF

j_gene: TRBJ1-5
d_gene: TRBD1
v_gene: TRBV4-2
len: 14
abundance: NA
CDR3nt: TGTGCCAGCAGCCAGGGGACAGGGCGTCAGCCCCAGCATTTT
CDR3aa: CASSQGTGRQPQHF

j_gene: TRBJ1-6
d_gene: NA
v_gene: TRBV12-3/TRBV12-4
len: 13
abundance: NA
CDR3nt: TGTGCCAGCAGTCAGACAAGCCGGGGGCCCCTCCACTTT
CDR3aa: CASSQTSRGPLHF

j_gene: TRBJ1-1
d_gene: TRBD1
v_gene: TRBV4-2
len: 14
abundance: NA
CDR3nt: TGTGCCAGCAGCACCCGGACAGGGCCCACTGAAGCTTTCTTT
CDR3aa: CASSTRTGPTEAFF

j_gene: TRBJ2-3
d_gene: NA
v_gene: TRBV6-5
len: 13
abundance: once
CDR3nt: TGTGCCAGCAGGCTGGGGCCCACAGATACGCAGTATTTT
CDR3aa: CASRLGPTDTQYF

j_gene: TRBJ1-4
d_gene: NA
v_gene: TRBV4-2
len: 15
abundance: NA
CDR3nt: TGTGCCAGCAGCTCTCGACAGTCCCCCGCTGAAAAACTGTTTTTT
CDR3aa: CASSSRQSPAEKLFF

j_gene: TRBJ2-1
d_gene: NA
v_gene: TRBV9
len: 15
abundance: NA
CDR3nt: TGTGCCAGCAGCGCCCCGGGGGTCTCCTACAATGAGCAGTTCTTC
CDR3aa: CASSAPGVSYNEQFF

j_gene: TRBJ1-5
d_gene: NA
v_gene: TRBV18
len: 15
abundance: NA
CDR3nt: TGTGCCAGCTCACCAAATAGGGGTATGAATCAGCCCCAGCATTTT
CDR3aa: CASSPNRGMNQPQHF

j_gene: TRBJ2-7
d_gene: TRBD1
v_gene: TRBV6-4
len: 16
abundance: NA
CDR3nt: TGTGCCAGCAGTGACTCTCGACAGGGGGGGACCTACGAGCAGTACTTC
CDR3aa: CASSDSRQGGTYEQYF

j_gene: TRBJ2-3
d_gene: TRBD2
v_gene: TRBV28
len: 15
abundance: NA
CDR3nt: TGTGCCAGCAGGGGAGGCGGGGGAGGCACAGATACGCAGTATTTT
CDR3aa: CASRGGGGGTDTQYF

j_gene: TRBJ1-5
d_gene: NA
v_gene: TRBV7-2
len: 15
abundance: NA
CDR3nt: TGTGCCAGCAGCCTTAATTCGGCGGGTGCGGGGCCCCAGCATTTT
CDR3aa: CASSLNSAGAGPQHF

j_gene: TRBJ1-5
d_gene: TRBD1
v_gene: TRBV2
len: 14
abundance: NA
CDR3nt: TGTGCCAGCAGACTTGACAGGGTTAATCAGCCCCAGCATTTT
CDR3aa: CASRLDRVNQPQHF

j_gene: TRBJ2-3
d_gene: NA
v_gene: TRBV6-5
len: 14
abundance: NA
CDR3nt: TGTGCCAGTTCGTCATTTACTAGCACAGATACGCAGTATTTT
CDR3aa: CASSSFTSTDTQYF

j_gene: TRBJ1-3
d_gene: TRBD1
v_gene: TRBV13
len: 14
abundance: few
CDR3nt: TGTGCCAGCAGCAAGGACAGGGGTTCGAACACCATATATTTT
CDR3aa: CASSKDRGSNTIYF

j_gene: TRBJ1-2
d_gene: TRBD1
v_gene: TRBV6-1
len: 14
abundance: NA
CDR3nt: TGTGCCAGCAGTGAATGGGACAGGGTTGGCGGCTACACCTTC
CDR3aa: CASSEWDRVGGYTF

j_gene: TRBJ1-6
d_gene: TRBD1
v_gene: TRBV5-1
len: 16
abundance: NA
CDR3nt: TGCGCCAGCAGCTCCACAGGGGTGGTGGGTAATTCACCCCTCCACTTT
CDR3aa: CASSSTGVVGNSPLHF

j_gene: TRBJ2-7
d_gene: TRBD1
v_gene: TRBV6-5
len: 13
abundance: NA
CDR3nt: TGTGCCAGCAGCCCGACAGGGGACTACGAGCAGTACTTC
CDR3aa: CASSPTGDYEQYF

j_gene: TRBJ2-1
d_gene: TRBD2
v_gene: TRBV5-4
len: 17
abundance: NA
CDR3nt: TGTGCCAGCAGCTCGACGAGAGGGACTAGCGGGAACAATGAGCAGTTCTTC
CDR3aa: CASSSTRGTSGNNEQFF

j_gene: TRBJ1-1
d_gene: NA
v_gene: TRBV27
len: 15
abundance: NA
CDR3nt: TGTGCCAGCAGTCAGAGACAGGTCACGAACACTGAAGCTTTCTTT
CDR3aa: CASSQRQVTNTEAFF

j_gene: TRBJ2-1
d_gene: NA
v_gene: TRBV5-4
len: 15
abundance: few
CDR3nt: TGTGCCAGCACCACGTACAAAGGAGGCTACAATGAGCAGTTCTTC
CDR3aa: CASTTYKGGYNEQFF

j_gene: TRBJ1-2
d_gene: NA
v_gene: TRBV30
len: 13
abundance: NA
CDR3nt: TGTGCCTGGAGTGTACTTCAGGCTGGGGGCTACACCTTC
CDR3aa: CAWSVLQAGGYTF

j_gene: TRBJ2-7
d_gene: TRBD2
v_gene: TRBV11-3
len: 15
abundance: NA
CDR3nt: TGTGCCAGCAGCTCTCCGGGACTAGCGGACTACGAGCAGTACTTC
CDR3aa: CASSSPGLADYEQYF

j_gene: TRBJ2-2
d_gene: TRBD2
v_gene: TRBV7-9
len: 16
abundance: NA
CDR3nt: TGTGCCAGCAGGCCCGGGACTAGCGGGTCCACCGGGGAGCTGTTTTTT
CDR3aa: CASRPGTSGSTGELFF

j_gene: TRBJ2-7
d_gene: NA
v_gene: TRBV28
len: 13
abundance: NA
CDR3nt: TGTGCCAGCAGTGGTACTAGCCGGTACGAGCAGTACTTC
CDR3aa: CASSGTSRYEQYF

j_gene: TRBJ2-5
d_gene: NA
v_gene: TRBV6-1
len: 16
abundance: NA
CDR3nt: TGTGCCAGCAGTGAGGGACAAGGGGGGGTCGGGCAGACCCAGTACTTC
CDR3aa: CASSEGQGGVGQTQYF

j_gene: TRBJ2-1
d_gene: TRBD2
v_gene: TRBV5-6
len: 15
abundance: NA
CDR3nt: TGTGCCAGCAGACGGGGACTAGACTCCGGGGATGAGCAGTTCTTC
CDR3aa: CASRRGLDSGDEQFF

j_gene: TRBJ1-2
d_gene: NA
v_gene: TRBV29-1
len: 12
abundance: once
CDR3nt: TGCAGCGTTGAAAAACAGGGCGATGGCTACACCTTC
CDR3aa: CSVEKQGDGYTF

j_gene: TRBJ2-1
d_gene: NA
v_gene: TRBV3-1/TRBV3-2
len: 12
abundance: few
CDR3nt: TGTGCCAGCAGCCAAAGGTCGGGAGAGCAGTTCTTC
CDR3aa: CASSQRSGEQFF

j_gene: TRBJ1-1
d_gene: NA
v_gene: TRBV30
len: 16
abundance: NA
CDR3nt: TGTGCCTCAAAGTCCGGCAGGGGAAGGATGTTAACTGAAGCTTTCTTT
CDR3aa: CASKSGRGRMLTEAFF

j_gene: TRBJ2-1
d_gene: TRBD2
v_gene: TRBV7-7
len: 15
abundance: few
CDR3nt: TGTGCTAGCAGCACAGGGACTAGCTCCTACAATGAGCAGTTCTTC
CDR3aa: CASSTGTSSYNEQFF

j_gene: TRBJ2-6
d_gene: TRBD1
v_gene: TRBV14
len: 20
abundance: once
CDR3nt: TGTGCCAGCAGCCAGAACTTCCGGGACAGGTCCTACTCTGGGGCCAACGTCCTGACTTTC
CDR3aa: CASSQNFRDRSYSGANVLTF

j_gene: TRBJ1-1
d_gene: NA
v_gene: TRBV5-6
len: 14
abundance: NA
CDR3nt: TGTGCCAGCAGCCTCACAGGGCCGTACACTGAAGCTTTCTTT
CDR3aa: CASSLTGPYTEAFF

j_gene: TRBJ2-3
d_gene: TRBD2
v_gene: TRBV3-1/TRBV3-2
len: 17
abundance: NA
CDR3nt: TGTGCCAGCAGCCTAAGAACCGCGGGAGAGGGCACAGATACGCAGTATTTT
CDR3aa: CASSLRTAGEGTDTQYF

j_gene: TRBJ1-1
d_gene: TRBD1
v_gene: TRBV2
len: 15
abundance: NA
CDR3nt: TGTGCCAGCAGTGAGAACCGACAGGGGGACACTGAAGCTTTCTTT
CDR3aa: CASSENRQGDTEAFF